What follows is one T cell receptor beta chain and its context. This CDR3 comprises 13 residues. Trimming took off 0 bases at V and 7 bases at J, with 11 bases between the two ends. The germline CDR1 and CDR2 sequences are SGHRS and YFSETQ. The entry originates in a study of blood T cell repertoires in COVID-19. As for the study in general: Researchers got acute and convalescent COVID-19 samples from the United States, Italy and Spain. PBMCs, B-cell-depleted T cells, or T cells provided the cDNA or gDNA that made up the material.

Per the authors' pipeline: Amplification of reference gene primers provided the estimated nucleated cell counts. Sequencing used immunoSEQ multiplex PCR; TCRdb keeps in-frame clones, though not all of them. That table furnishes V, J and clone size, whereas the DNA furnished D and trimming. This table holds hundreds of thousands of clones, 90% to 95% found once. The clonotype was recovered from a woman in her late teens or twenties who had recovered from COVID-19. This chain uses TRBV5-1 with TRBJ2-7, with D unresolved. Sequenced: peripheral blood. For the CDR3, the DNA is TGCGCCAGCAGCTTGGCCCCATCCCAGGAGCAGTACGTC. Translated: CASSLAPSQEQYV.